A selection of T cell receptor beta chains follows, all from one sample in a study of Ad26.COV2.S vaccination and SARS-CoV-2 variants. Generated by immunoSEQ multiplex PCR, the TCRdb table keeps only in-frame clones and is missing some. The table has roughly 330,000 clones, almost 90% seen once. Specimen: peripheral blood, collected in a trial of Ad26.COV2.S vaccine versus placebo. These receptor sequences come from a person between 18 and 59 years old who received the Ad26.COV2.S COVID-19 vaccine or a placebo. Both conserved end residues are part of each CDR3. D genes are given only for firm matches. Part of the rows lack a size; the others show once, few, many or a class for expanded clones.

clone_size	v_call	j_call	d_call	cdr3_aa	cdr3_nt
-	TRBV9	TRBJ2-3	-	CASSVVTGLNTDTQYF	TGTGCCAGCAGCGTAGTAACTGGCTTGAACACAGATACGCAGTATTTT
-	TRBV18	TRBJ1-3	-	CASSPQGSGGNTIYF	TGTGCCAGCTCACCACAGGGATCGGGAGGAAACACCATATATTTT
-	TRBV6-5	TRBJ1-6	-	CASSMGTPKNSPLHF	TGTGCCAGCAGTATGGGGACACCTAAGAATTCACCCCTCCACTTT
-	TRBV19	TRBJ1-5	-	CASSIRSRPQHF	TGTGCCAGTAGTATAAGGTCACGGCCCCAGCATTTT
-	TRBV19	TRBJ1-2	-	CASWTEEGYTF	TGTGCCAGTTGGACAGAGGAAGGCTACACCTTC
-	TRBV4-1	TRBJ1-2	-	CASTPRGGNYGYTF	TGCGCCAGCACCCCCCGCGGGGGTAACTATGGCTACACCTTC
-	TRBV20-1	TRBJ2-1	-	CSAGDNEQFF	TGCAGTGCTGGGGACAATGAGCAGTTCTTC
-	TRBV3-1/TRBV3-2	TRBJ2-7	TRBD2	CASSRNSGGEQYF	TGTGCCAGCAGCCGGAACAGCGGGGGCGAGCAGTACTTC
-	TRBV11-2	TRBJ1-3	TRBD1	CASSPTLTGGRNTIYF	TGTGCCAGCAGCCCGACTTTGACAGGGGGCCGTAACACCATATATTTT
-	TRBV19	TRBJ2-1	-	CASSPDRRGNNEQFF	TGTGCCAGTAGCCCGGACAGAAGAGGGAACAATGAGCAGTTCTTC
-	TRBV9	TRBJ2-1	-	CASSVAGRDIEYNEQFF	TGTGCCAGCAGCGTAGCGGGTCGGGACATAGAGTACAATGAGCAGTTCTTC
few	TRBV29-1	TRBJ1-2	-	CSVEERRTNYGYTF	TGCAGCGTTGAAGAGCGCCGGACGAACTATGGCTACACCTTC
-	TRBV7-2	TRBJ2-2	-	CASSPSGVRTGELFF	TGTGCCAGCAGCCCCTCAGGGGTGAGAACCGGGGAGCTGTTTTTT
-	TRBV5-1	TRBJ1-3	TRBD1	CASSSNAGGTVGNTIYF	TGCGCCAGCAGCTCAAACGCTGGGGGGACAGTAGGAAACACCATATATTTT
-	TRBV7-2	TRBJ2-2	-	CASSLYTALNTGELFF	TGTGCCAGCAGCTTATATACAGCCCTGAACACCGGGGAGCTGTTTTTT
-	TRBV5-1	TRBJ1-5	TRBD1	CASSVDGFAGGGQPQHF	TGCGCCAGCAGCGTGGACGGATTTGCAGGGGGCGGTCAGCCCCAGCATTTT
-	TRBV19	TRBJ1-2	-	CASSAQWGDLNYGYTF	TGTGCCAGTAGTGCGCAGTGGGGGGATCTTAACTATGGCTACACCTTC
once	TRBV11-1	TRBJ2-1	-	CASSLKGYSYNEQFF	TGTGCCAGCAGCTTAAAAGGGTACTCCTACAATGAGCAGTTCTTC
-	TRBV2	TRBJ1-6	-	CASSPGGSPLHF	TGTGCCAGCAGCCCGGGGGGCTCACCCCTCCACTTT
-	TRBV6-5	TRBJ2-2	TRBD1	CASSRQGYTGELFF	TGTGCCAGCAGTAGACAGGGTTACACCGGGGAGCTGTTTTTT
once	TRBV4-2	TRBJ2-1	TRBD2	CASSQDPAGGLYNEQFF	TGTGCCAGCAGCCAAGATCCAGCGGGAGGGCTATACAATGAGCAGTTCTTC
-	TRBV30	TRBJ2-5	-	CAWSPLRRQETQYF	TGTGCCTGGAGTCCCCTGCGGCGCCAAGAGACCCAGTACTTC
-	TRBV29-1	TRBJ2-6	-	CSVVWLSGANVLTF	TGCAGCGTTGTATGGCTCTCTGGGGCCAACGTCCTGACTTTC
-	TRBV27	TRBJ2-1	TRBD2	CASTGSRTSPPYNEQFF	TGTGCCAGCACCGGGTCCAGGACTAGCCCTCCCTACAATGAGCAGTTCTTC
-	TRBV12-3/TRBV12-4	TRBJ1-2	TRBD1	CASGTGSYGYTF	TGTGCCAGCGGGACAGGTTCATATGGCTACACCTTC
-	TRBV28	TRBJ1-1	-	CATSWGLNTEAFF	TGTGCCACCTCTTGGGGATTGAACACTGAAGCTTTCTTT
-	TRBV6-5	TRBJ1-3	-	CASSYSNAGNTIYF	TGTGCCAGCAGTTACTCGAATGCTGGAAACACCATATATTTT
-	TRBV5-1	TRBJ2-3	TRBD1	CASSLKGQGYTDTQYF	TGCGCCAGCAGCTTGAAAGGACAGGGGTACACAGATACGCAGTATTTT
-	TRBV15	TRBJ2-3	-	CATSRDQPDTQYF	TGTGCCACCAGCAGAGATCAACCCGATACGCAGTATTTT
once	TRBV12-3/TRBV12-4	TRBJ1-1	-	CASRMNTEAFF	TGTGCCAGCAGAATGAACACTGAAGCTTTCTTT
-	TRBV24-1	TRBJ2-2	TRBD2	CATSDTGLAGDTGELFF	TGTGCCACCAGTGATACAGGACTAGCGGGAGACACCGGGGAGCTGTTTTTT
-	TRBV7-6	TRBJ1-2	TRBD1	CASSLGGGTGFNYGYTF	TGTGCCAGCAGCTTAGGAGGAGGGACAGGGTTTAACTATGGCTACACCTTC
-	TRBV19	TRBJ1-1	-	CASSWVTEAFF	TGTGCCAGTAGTTGGGTCACTGAAGCTTTCTTT
-	TRBV24-1	TRBJ2-3	TRBD1	CATSDLQGQFTDTQYF	TGTGCCACCAGTGATTTGCAGGGACAGTTTACAGATACGCAGTATTTT
-	TRBV9	TRBJ2-5	-	CASSVAGQQETQYF	TGTGCCAGCAGCGTAGCAGGACAGCAAGAGACCCAGTACTTC
-	TRBV10-3	TRBJ1-4	-	CATHLGPTEKLFF	TGTGCCACCCATCTCGGCCCAACTGAAAAACTGTTTTTT
few	TRBV5-1	TRBJ1-1	-	CASSLDGGLGTEAFF	TGCGCCAGCAGCTTGGATGGGGGGCTCGGCACTGAAGCTTTCTTT
-	TRBV18	TRBJ2-2	TRBD1	CASSPRDRVTGELFF	TGTGCCAGCTCACCACGAGACAGGGTTACCGGGGAGCTGTTTTTT
-	TRBV10-2	TRBJ1-1	-	CASRWGGETEAFF	TGCGCCAGCAGATGGGGCGGGGAAACTGAAGCTTTCTTT
-	TRBV6-1	TRBJ1-6	-	CASSVNVGDGNSPLHF	TGTGCCAGCAGTGTTAACGTCGGGGACGGAAATTCACCCCTCCACTTT
-	TRBV19	TRBJ1-1	-	CASSSILGVGTEAFF	TGTGCCAGTAGTAGTATTTTGGGGGTCGGCACTGAAGCTTTCTTT
-	TRBV7-9	TRBJ2-3	TRBD1	CASSLTGLDTQYF	TGTGCCAGCAGCCTGACAGGGTTGGATACGCAGTATTTT
-	TRBV2	TRBJ2-1	-	CASSGGGPSNEQFF	TGTGCCAGCAGCGGAGGGGGTCCCTCCAATGAGCAGTTCTTC
once	TRBV27	TRBJ2-1	-	CASSLSLSFHEQFF	TGTGCCAGCAGTTTATCTCTTTCTTTTCACGAGCAGTTCTTC
-	TRBV6-5	TRBJ1-2	-	CASSRYTLQKGYTF	TGTGCCAGCAGCCGCTACACTCTTCAGAAGGGCTACACCTTC
-	TRBV18	TRBJ1-2	-	CASSARRVPTDRFYGYTF	TGTGCCAGCTCAGCAAGGCGGGTCCCCACGGATCGGTTCTATGGCTACACCTTC
-	TRBV7-8	TRBJ2-5	-	CASSPDRGTQYF	TGTGCCAGCAGCCCCGATCGGGGGACCCAGTACTTC
few	TRBV3-1/TRBV3-2	TRBJ2-2	TRBD2	CASSPSPGTSGVTGELFF	TGTGCCAGCAGCCCATCACCCGGGACTAGCGGCGTCACCGGGGAGCTGTTTTTT
-	TRBV9	TRBJ1-4	-	CASSVLPGINEKLFF	TGTGCCAGCAGCGTACTCCCAGGGATTAATGAAAAACTGTTTTTT
once	TRBV28	TRBJ2-1	-	CASSLASYNEQFF	TGTGCCAGCAGCCTGGCTTCTTACAATGAGCAGTTCTTC
-	TRBV12-3/TRBV12-4	TRBJ2-1	TRBD1	CASSRTGLTEQFF	TGTGCCAGCAGTCGGACAGGGCTCACCGAGCAGTTCTTC
-	TRBV19	TRBJ1-1	-	CATSPQGGDTEAFF	TGTGCCACCTCACCCCAGGGAGGTGACACTGAAGCTTTCTTT
-	TRBV5-4	TRBJ1-3	-	CASSLRNRDDYGTIYF	TGTGCCAGCAGCTTGCGGAACAGGGATGACTATGGCACCATATATTTT
few	TRBV2	TRBJ1-2	TRBD1	CASSTQGANYGYTF	TGTGCCAGCAGTACACAGGGGGCCAACTATGGCTACACCTTC
-	TRBV19	TRBJ2-7	-	CASSLDTRLPYEQYF	TGTGCCAGTAGTTTGGACACCCGACTACCCTACGAGCAGTACTTC
-	TRBV18	TRBJ1-6	TRBD1	CASSPPGQAKSLHF	TGTGCCAGCTCACCCCCCGGACAGGCCAAATCCCTCCACTTT
-	TRBV28	TRBJ1-5	-	CASSQLANQPQHF	TGTGCCAGCAGTCAGTTGGCCAATCAGCCCCAGCATTTT
few	TRBV5-1	TRBJ2-3	-	CASSLREGTDTQYF	TGCGCCAGCAGCCTCAGGGAGGGCACAGATACGCAGTATTTT
-	TRBV6-1	TRBJ1-2	-	CASSDTGWDGYTF	TGTGCCAGCAGTGATACAGGGTGGGATGGCTACACCTTC